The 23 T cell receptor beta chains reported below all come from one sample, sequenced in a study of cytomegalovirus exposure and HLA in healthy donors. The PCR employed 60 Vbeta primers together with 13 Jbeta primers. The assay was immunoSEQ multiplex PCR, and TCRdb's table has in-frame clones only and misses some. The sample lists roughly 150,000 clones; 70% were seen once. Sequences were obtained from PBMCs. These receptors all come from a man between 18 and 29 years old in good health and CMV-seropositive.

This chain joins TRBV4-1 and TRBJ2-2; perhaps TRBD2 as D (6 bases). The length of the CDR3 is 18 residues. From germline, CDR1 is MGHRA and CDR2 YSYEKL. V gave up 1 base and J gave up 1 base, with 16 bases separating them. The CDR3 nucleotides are TGCGCCAGCAGCCAAGTACCCCTCATGGGAGGGAACACCGGGGAGCTGTTTTTT. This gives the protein CASSQVPLMGGNTGELFF.

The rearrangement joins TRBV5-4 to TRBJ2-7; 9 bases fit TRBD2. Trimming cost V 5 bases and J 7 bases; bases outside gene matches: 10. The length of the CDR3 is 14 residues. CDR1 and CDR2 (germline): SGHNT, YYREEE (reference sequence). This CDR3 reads CASSSGGGAREQYV. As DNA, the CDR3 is TGTGCCAGCAGTAGTGGCGGGGGGGCCCGGGAGCAGTACGTC.

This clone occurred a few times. CDR3 DNA sequence: TGTGCCAGCTCCAGGGCTGACACTAATGAAAAACTGTTTTTT. As protein: CASSRADTNEKLFF. The chain has TRBV6-1 and TRBJ1-4; a possible D gene is TRBD1 (5 bases). CDR1 is MNHNS, CDR2 SASEGT, per germline. The CDR3 sequence is 14 residues long. V gave up 8 bases and J gave up 2 bases, with 12 bases separating them.

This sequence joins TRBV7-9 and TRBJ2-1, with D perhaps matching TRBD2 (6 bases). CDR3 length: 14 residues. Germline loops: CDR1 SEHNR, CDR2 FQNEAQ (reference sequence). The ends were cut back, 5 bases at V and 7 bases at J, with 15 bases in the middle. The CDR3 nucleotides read TGTGCCAGCAGCCCGTCGGGACTTGGGAATGAGCAGTTCTTC. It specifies CASSPSGLGNEQFF.

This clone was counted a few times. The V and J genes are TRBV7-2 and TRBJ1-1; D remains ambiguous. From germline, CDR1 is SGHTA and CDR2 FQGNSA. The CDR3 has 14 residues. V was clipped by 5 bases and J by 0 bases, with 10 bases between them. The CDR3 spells CASSLQLMNTEAFF. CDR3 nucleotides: TGTGCCAGCAGCCTACAGCTAATGAACACTGAAGCTTTCTTT.

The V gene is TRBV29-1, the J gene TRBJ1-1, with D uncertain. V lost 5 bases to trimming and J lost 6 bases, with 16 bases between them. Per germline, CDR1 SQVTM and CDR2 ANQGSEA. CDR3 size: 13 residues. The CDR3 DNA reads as TGCAGCGTTATGAGGGCCGGAGCCCCTGAAGCTTTCTTT. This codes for CSVMRAGAPEAFF. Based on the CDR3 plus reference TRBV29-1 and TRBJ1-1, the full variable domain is SAVISQKPSRDICQRGTSLTIQCQVDSQVTMMFWYRQQPGQSLTLIATANQGSEATYESGFVIDKFPISRPNLTFSTLTVSNMSPEDSSIYLCSVMRAGAPEAFFGQGTRLTVV.

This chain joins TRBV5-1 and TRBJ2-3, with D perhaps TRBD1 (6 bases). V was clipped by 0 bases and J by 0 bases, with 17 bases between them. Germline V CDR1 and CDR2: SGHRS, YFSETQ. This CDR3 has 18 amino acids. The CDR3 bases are TGCGCCAGCAGCTTGGGTCCACAGGGAGCTGTAAGCACAGATACGCAGTATTTT. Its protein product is CASSLGPQGAVSTDTQYF. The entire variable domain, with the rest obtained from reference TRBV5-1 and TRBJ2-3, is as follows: KAGVTQTPRYLIKTRGQQVTLSCSPISGHRSVSWYQQTPGQGLQFLFEYFSETQRNKGNFPGRFSGRQFSNSRSEMNVSTLELGDSALYLCASSLGPQGAVSTDTQYFGPGTRLTVL.

The CDR3 protein is CASSPSGHSKETQYF. The CDR3 region has the DNA TGTGCCAGCTCACCCTCGGGACATTCCAAGGAGACCCAGTACTTC. The rearrangement uses TRBV18 and TRBJ2-5; tentative D call: TRBD1 (6 bases). The CDR3 consists of 15 residues. From germline, CDR1 is KGHSH and CDR2 LQKENI. V was cut by 3 bases and J by 5 bases, with 16 bases left in between.

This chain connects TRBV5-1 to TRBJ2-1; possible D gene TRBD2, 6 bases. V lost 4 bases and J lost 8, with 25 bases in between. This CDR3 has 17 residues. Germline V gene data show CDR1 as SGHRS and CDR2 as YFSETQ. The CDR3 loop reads CASSPEGRSGYIDEQFF. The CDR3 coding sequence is TGCGCCAGCAGCCCGGAAGGGCGTAGCGGATACATTGATGAGCAGTTCTTC.

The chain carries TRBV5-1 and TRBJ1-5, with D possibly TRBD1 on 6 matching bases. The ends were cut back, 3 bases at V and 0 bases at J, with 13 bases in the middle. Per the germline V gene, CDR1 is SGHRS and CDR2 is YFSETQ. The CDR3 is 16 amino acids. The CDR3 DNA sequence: TGCGCCAGCAGCTCGGGACACCTCGATAGCAATCAGCCCCAGCATTTT. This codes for CASSSGHLDSNQPQHF.

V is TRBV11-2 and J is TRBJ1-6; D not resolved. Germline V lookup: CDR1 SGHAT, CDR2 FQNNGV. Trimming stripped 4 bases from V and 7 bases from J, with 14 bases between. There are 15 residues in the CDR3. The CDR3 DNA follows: TGTGCCAGCAGCTCCCCGGGGAGAAAGAATTCACCCCTCCACTTT. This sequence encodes CASSSPGRKNSPLHF.

The DNA for the CDR3 is TGTGCCAGTAGTCCCGGTGCGGGTAACTGGCCCCAGCATTTT. It codes for CASSPGAGNWPQHF. V gene TRBV19 combines with J gene TRBJ1-5; D unclear. Germline V CDR1 and CDR2: LNHDA, SQIVND (reference sequence). V lost 5 bases and J lost 9, with 17 bases in between. This CDR3 region has 14 residues.

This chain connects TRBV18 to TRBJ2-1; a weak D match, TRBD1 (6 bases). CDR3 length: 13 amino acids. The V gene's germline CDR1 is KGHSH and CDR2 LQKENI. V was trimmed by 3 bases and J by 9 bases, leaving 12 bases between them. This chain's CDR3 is CASSPKQGGEQFF. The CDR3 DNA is TGTGCCAGCTCACCCAAACAGGGTGGTGAGCAGTTCTTC.

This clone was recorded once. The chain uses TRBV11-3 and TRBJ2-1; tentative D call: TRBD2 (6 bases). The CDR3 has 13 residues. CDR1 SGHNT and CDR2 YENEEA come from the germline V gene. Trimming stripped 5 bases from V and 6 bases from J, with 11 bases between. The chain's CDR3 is CASSPEGFNEQFF. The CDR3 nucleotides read TGTGCCAGCAGCCCGGAGGGGTTCAATGAGCAGTTCTTC.

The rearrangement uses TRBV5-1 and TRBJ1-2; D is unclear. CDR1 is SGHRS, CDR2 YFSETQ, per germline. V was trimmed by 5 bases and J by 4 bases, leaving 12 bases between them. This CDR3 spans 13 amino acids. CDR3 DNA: TGCGCCAGCAGTCCGCCCCGGGGCTATGGCTACACCTTC. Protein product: CASSPPRGYGYTF. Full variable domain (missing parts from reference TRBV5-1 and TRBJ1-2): KAGVTQTPRYLIKTRGQQVTLSCSPISGHRSVSWYQQTPGQGLQFLFEYFSETQRNKGNFPGRFSGRQFSNSRSEMNVSTLELGDSALYLCASSPPRGYGYTFGSGTRLTVV.

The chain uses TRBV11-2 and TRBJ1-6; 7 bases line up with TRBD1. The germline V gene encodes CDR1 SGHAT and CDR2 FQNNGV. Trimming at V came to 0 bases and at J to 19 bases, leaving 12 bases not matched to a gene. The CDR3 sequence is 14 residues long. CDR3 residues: CASSLDPSGQVVHF. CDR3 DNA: TGTGCCAGCAGCTTAGACCCCTCCGGACAGGTGGTTCACTTT.

This chain's CDR3 is CASSVSGRGETQYF. CDR3 coding DNA: TGTGCCAGCAGCGTTAGCGGGAGGGGAGAGACCCAGTACTTC. The rearrangement links TRBV11-3 to TRBJ2-5; 11 bases agree with TRBD2. Trimming cost V 5 bases and J 4 bases; bases outside gene matches: 3. CDR1 and CDR2 (germline): SGHNT, YENEEA. CDR3 length: 14 amino acids.

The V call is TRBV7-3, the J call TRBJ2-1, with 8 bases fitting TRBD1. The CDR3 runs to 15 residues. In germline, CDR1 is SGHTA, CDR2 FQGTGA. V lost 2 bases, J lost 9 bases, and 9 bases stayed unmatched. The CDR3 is CASSLLQGAGSEQFF. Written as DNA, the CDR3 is TGTGCCAGCAGCTTATTGCAGGGGGCGGGTAGTGAGCAGTTCTTC.

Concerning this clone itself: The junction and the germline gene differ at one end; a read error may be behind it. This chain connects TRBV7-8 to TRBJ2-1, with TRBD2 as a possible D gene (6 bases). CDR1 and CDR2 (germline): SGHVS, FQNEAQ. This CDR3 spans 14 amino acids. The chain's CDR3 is CASTLAQGGYEQFF. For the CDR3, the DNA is TGTGCCAGCACCTTAGCCCAGGGAGGATATGAGCAGTTCTTC.

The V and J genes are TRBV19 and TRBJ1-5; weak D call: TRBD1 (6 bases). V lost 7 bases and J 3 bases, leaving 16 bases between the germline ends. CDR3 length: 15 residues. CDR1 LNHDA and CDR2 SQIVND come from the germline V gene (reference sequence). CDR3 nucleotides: TGTGCCAGTACCTCGATTCGGGGGGCCAATCAGCCCCAGCATTTT. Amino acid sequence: CASTSIRGANQPQHF.

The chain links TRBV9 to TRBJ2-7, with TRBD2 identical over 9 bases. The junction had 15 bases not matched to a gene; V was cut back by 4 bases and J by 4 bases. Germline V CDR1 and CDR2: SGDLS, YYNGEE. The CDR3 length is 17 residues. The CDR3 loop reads CASSPDKTRLADYEQYV. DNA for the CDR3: TGTGCCAGCAGCCCCGACAAGACACGACTAGCGGATTACGAGCAGTACGTC.

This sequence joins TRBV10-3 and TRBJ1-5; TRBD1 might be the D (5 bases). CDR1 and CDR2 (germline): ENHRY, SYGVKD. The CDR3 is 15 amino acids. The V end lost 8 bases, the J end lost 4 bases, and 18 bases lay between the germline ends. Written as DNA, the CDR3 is TGTGCCATCTGCTGGCGGGACCTGCGGAATCAGCCCCAGCATTTT. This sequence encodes CAICWRDLRNQPQHF.

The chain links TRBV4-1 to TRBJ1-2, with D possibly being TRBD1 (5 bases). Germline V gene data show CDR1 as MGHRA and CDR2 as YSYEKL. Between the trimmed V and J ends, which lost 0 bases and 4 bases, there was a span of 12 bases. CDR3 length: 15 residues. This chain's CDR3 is CASSQEGGAIYGYTF. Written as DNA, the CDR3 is TGCGCCAGCAGCCAAGAAGGAGGGGCTATCTATGGCTACACCTTC.